These 8 T cell receptor beta chains were sequenced from one sample in a study of cytomegalovirus exposure and HLA in healthy donors. The PCR made use of 60 Vbeta and 13 Jbeta primers. The data were produced by immunoSEQ multiplex PCR, yet TCRdb's version contains in-frame clones alone and is incomplete. The sample's table shows approximately 140,000 clones. Sequencing used PBMCs. These receptors were collected from a man aged 40-49 years in good health and CMV-seronegative.

The chain has TRBV6-5 and TRBJ2-7, with TRBD1 identical over 7 bases. V dropped 4 bases and J dropped 0; count of bases not matched to a gene: 9. Per germline, CDR1 MNHEY and CDR2 SVGAGI. The CDR3 loop spans 16 amino acids. The CDR3 region has the DNA TGTGCCAGCAGTTTGGGACAGCATTTGAGCTCCTACGAGCAGTACTTC. Amino acid sequence: CASSLGQHLSSYEQYF.

With respect to this clone: One end of the junction fails to match germline, which may point to a read error. Other DNA sequences in the sample encode the same CDR3. The chain employs TRBV12-5 and TRBJ1-5; D remains unclear. The CDR3 extends over 15 amino acids. The V gene's germline CDR1 is LGHNT and CDR2 FRNRAP. Written as DNA, the CDR3 is TGTGCTAGTGGCTTGGATCCTTTTGGCAATCAGCCCCAGCATTTT. It translates to CASGLDPFGNQPQHF.

The V gene is TRBV4-2, the J gene TRBJ1-4; 12 nucleotides match TRBD1. V trimming: 3 bases; J trimming: 8 bases; junction bases outside the gene matches: 10. Germline CDR1 LGHNA, CDR2 YNFKEQ. The CDR3 length is 17 residues. CDR3 nucleotides: TGTGCCAGCAGCCAGGCCGGGACAGGGGGCGCCCGGGAAAAACTGTTTTTT. Amino acid sequence: CASSQAGTGGAREKLFF.

The V and J genes are TRBV5-1 and TRBJ2-4, with 8 bases aligning to TRBD1. Trimming took 4 bases from V and 8 from J; bases not matched to a gene: 5. This CDR3 has 13 residues. CDR1 SGHRS and CDR2 YFSETQ come from the germline V gene. CDR3 amino acids: CASSLGQADIQYF. CDR3 DNA sequence: TGCGCCAGCAGCCTGGGACAGGCAGACATTCAGTACTTC.

V is TRBV12-5 and J is TRBJ1-2; 10 bases align to TRBD1. From germline, CDR1 is LGHNT and CDR2 FRNRAP. V was clipped by 3 bases and J by 7 bases; unmatched bases: 2. The CDR3 totals 13 residues. The chain's CDR3 is CASGLDRGPGYTF. DNA of the CDR3: TGTGCTAGTGGTTTAGACAGGGGGCCTGGCTACACCTTC.

The CDR3 DNA reads as TGTGCCAGCAGCCAAGAGGTTACTAGCGGGGGAGGAACCGCCTACGAGCAGTACTTC. This codes for CASSQEVTSGGGTAYEQYF. V and J are TRBV4-2 and TRBJ2-7, with 11 bases that match TRBD2. Losses at the gene ends were 0 bases for V and 2 bases for J; bases not matched to a gene: 12. Germline lookup yields CDR1 LGHNA and CDR2 YNFKEQ. The CDR3 loop spans 19 amino acids.

V gene TRBV4-3 combines with J gene TRBJ2-3, with a weak D call TRBD1 (5 bases). The CDR3 is made up of 15 amino acids. The germline V gene has CDR1 LGHNA and CDR2 YSLEER. V gave up 1 base and J gave up 3 bases, with 11 bases separating them. Here the CDR3 reads CASSQVRGLTDTQYF. In DNA, the CDR3 is TGCGCCAGCAGCCAAGTTAGGGGTTTGACAGATACGCAGTATTTT.

CDR3 sequence: CASSPEIQETQYF. CDR3 bases: TGTGCCAGCTCACCGGAGATACAAGAGACCCAGTACTTC. The chain uses TRBV18 and TRBJ2-5; D is undetermined. Germline V lookup: CDR1 KGHSH, CDR2 LQKENI. The CDR3 sequence is 13 residues long. Between the trimmed V and J ends, which lost 3 bases and 2 bases, there was a span of 7 bases.